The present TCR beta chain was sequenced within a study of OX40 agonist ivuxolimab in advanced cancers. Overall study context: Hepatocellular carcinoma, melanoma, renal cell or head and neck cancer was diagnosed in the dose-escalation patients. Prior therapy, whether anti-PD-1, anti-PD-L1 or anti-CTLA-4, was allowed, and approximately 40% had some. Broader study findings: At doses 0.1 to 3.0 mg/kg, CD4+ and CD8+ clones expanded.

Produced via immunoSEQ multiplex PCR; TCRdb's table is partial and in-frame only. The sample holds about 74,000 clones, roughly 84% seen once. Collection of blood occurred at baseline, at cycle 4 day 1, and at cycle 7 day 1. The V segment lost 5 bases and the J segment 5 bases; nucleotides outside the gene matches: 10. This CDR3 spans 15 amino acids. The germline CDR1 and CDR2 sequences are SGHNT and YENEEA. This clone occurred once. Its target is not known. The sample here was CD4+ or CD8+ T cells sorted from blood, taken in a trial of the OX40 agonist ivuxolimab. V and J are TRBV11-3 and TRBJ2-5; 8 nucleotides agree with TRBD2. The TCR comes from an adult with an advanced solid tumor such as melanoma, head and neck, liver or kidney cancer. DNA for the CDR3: TGTGCCAGCAGCCCCGCGGGGGGATCTCTGGAGACCCAGTACTTC. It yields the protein CASSPAGGSLETQYF.